This T cell receptor beta chain was sequenced in a study of graft-versus-host responses after intestinal transplantation. Study at large: Recipients were all induced with anti-thymocyte globulin, then given tacrolimus and steroids for approximately 3 years.

Study-level points and caveats: GvH clones were found in recipient marrow; some appeared first in ileum or blood. Graft-versus-host to host-versus-graft clonal ratios in allografts were high in patients with graft-donor T cell macrochimerism.

CDR1 SGHRS and CDR2 YFSETQ come from the germline V gene. The CDR3 loop spans 17 amino acids. Unmatched junction bases numbered 9, after V lost 1 base and J lost 6 bases. Measured with immunoSEQ multiplex PCR; TCRdb has only the in-frame clones, and not every one. The repertoire includes tens of thousands of clones, 80% to 95% of them detected once, and about 0.29% sits in the top ten. Concerning this clone itself: Its cognate antigen is unknown.

The V call is TRBV5-1, the J call TRBJ2-2; 10 nucleotides match TRBD1. This sequence was found in a human donor who received an intestinal transplant. Sequenced here: unstimulated CD4+ T cells sorted from spleen or lymph node cells, sampled before intestinal transplant. The CDR3 here is CASSLPPPGQGSGELFF. The CDR3 DNA sequence: TGCGCCAGCAGCTTGCCCCCTCCGGGACAGGGGTCCGGGGAGCTGTTTTTT.